This record concerns one T cell receptor beta chain sequence. Germline V gives CDR1 LGHDT, CDR2 YNNKEL (reference sequence). J lost 5 bases, V lost 3 bases, and 5 bases had no gene match. CDR3 length: 17 amino acids. The entry originates in a study of blood T cell repertoires in COVID-19. TCRdb's copy holds only in-frame clones and misses some; the assay was immunoSEQ multiplex PCR. This table holds some 270,000 clones, 89% found once. The specimen was peripheral blood. The TCR comes from a woman in her 40s who had recovered from COVID-19. The chain recombines TRBV3-1 (or the pseudogene TRBV3-2) with TRBJ2-3; 16 nucleotides line up with TRBD2. The CDR3 reads CASSQEGLAGGRDTQYF. The CDR3 DNA sequence: TGTGCCAGCAGCCAGGAGGGACTAGCGGGGGGGCGAGATACGCAGTATTTT.